This T cell receptor beta chain was captured in a study of blood T cells in healthy people across ages. Whole-study findings and limits: Roughly linearly, TCR beta diversity per million T cells fell as age increased. A conclusive naive versus antigen-experienced comparison was prevented by the unsorted PBMCs.

The CDR3 totals 18 residues. Germline loops: CDR1 SGHRS, CDR2 YFSETQ. Sample-barcoded 5' priming and a J-beta primer mix drove a second PCR of roughly 6 to 12 cycles. TCRdb used MiXCR to reprocess the 5' RACE reads, holding one entry per CDR3 protein. The sample consists of about 730,000 distinct CDR3 sequences, roughly 43% of them appearing once. Points on this clonotype: What it binds is unknown.

The chain combines TRBV5-1 with TRBJ2-1; 10 positions match TRBD2. The J call is uncertain, as TRBJ2-7 better fits the DNA end. Sequenced: blood. The sequence was obtained from a woman between 55 and 75 years old in good health. In DNA form, the CDR3 reads TGCGCCAGCAGCCCTCGTGGGAGCGGGAGGGACTCCTACAATGAGCAGTACTTC. It yields the protein CASSPRGSGRDSYNEQYF.